Given below is one TCR beta chain in context. Profiling relied on immunoSEQ multiplex PCR, and the TCRdb table lists in-frame clones only, not all of them. The data show 95,000 to 100,000 clones, about 88% seen once. This sample was included in a study of T cell responses to AZD1222 COVID-19 vaccine. Germline V gene sequence: CDR1 GTSNPN, CDR2 SVGIG (reference sequence). The V and J ends lost 2 bases and 3 bases respectively, with 17 bases between them. The CDR3 is made up of 16 amino acids. The sample consisted of peripheral blood, taken on day 0 of AZD1222 vaccination. The chain is built from TRBV30 and TRBJ1-3; TRBD1 is a possible D gene (6 bases). This sequence was found in an adult in good health. The CDR3 spells CAWSRPRGGFGNTIYF. The CDR3 DNA is TGTGCCTGGAGTCGTCCCCGAGGGGGATTTGGAAACACCATATATTTT.